Listed below are T cell receptor beta chains from one sample, sequenced in a study of glioma-infiltrating T cells after dendritic cell vaccination. Sequencing was performed with immunoSEQ multiplex PCR; in TCRdb, only in-frame clones are kept and a portion is missing. The data show under 100,000 clones, more than 70% seen once. The sample was blood, taken before dendritic cell vaccination. Receptors were obtained from a human donor with glioblastoma. Each CDR3 is given with its conserved first and last residue. The order of the fields is V gene, CDR3 protein.

>TRBV5-1
CASSLEGARETQYF
>TRBV7-9
CASSTDPGMGNIQYF
>TRBV5-1
CASSPPGHFYGYTF
>TRBV5-8
CASSLPTGTNTGELFF
>TRBV11-2
CASSLGDGGVPYEQYF
>TRBV7-3
CASSPGSYNEQFF
>TRBV7-9
CASSPSGGSYNEQFF
>TRBV30
CAWSPWDRLYEQYF
>TRBV7-7
CASSPGYTTNEKLFF
>TRBV2
CASRPGTYSNQPQHF
>TRBV19
CASSPADRFNEKLFF
>TRBV5-1
CASSLVGTGNTEAFF
>TRBV5-1
CASSLVERSPLHF
>TRBV19
CASIGTGRRTEAFF
>TRBV5-1
CASSPQGAGEQYF
>TRBV5-1
CASRPMTGSGANVLTF
>TRBV4-3
CASSQELAGAGANVLTF
>TRBV10-3
CATRPREGETQYF
>TRBV7-8
CASSTGTASGYTF
>TRBV18
CASSPLNQGGEQYF
>TRBV19
CASSIGAGGDTQYF
>TRBV5-4
CASSLVGSDEQYF
>TRBV4-3
CASSLQRTSGTLTDTQYF
>TRBV5-5
CASSPQGKTNYGYTF